This TCR beta chain was obtained from a study of beta chain features in type 1 diabetes (dated by TCRdb to between 2018 and 2020). With regard to the full study: No differences in mean age, gender distribution, total cell number or subset yield were found between patients and healthy donors. Across all samples, about 110 million sorted cells were examined, and cell number per subset correlated strongly with RNA yield. The study compared TCRB repertoires of sorted circulating CD4+ T cell subsets between recently diagnosed type 1 diabetes patients and matched healthy donors. Regulatory and stem cell-like memory subsets were isolated from only 8 patients and roughly eight healthy donors, whereas naive and central memory subsets came from all 28 donors.

Each donor gave one peripheral blood draw, averaging approximately 120 mL, which was collected into heparinised tubes. A BD FACSAria II was used to sort naive, central memory, regulatory and stem cell-like memory CD4+ T cells with a panel that included CD45RO, CCR7, CD25, CD127, CD95 and CD27. Every sorted population had a purity above 98%. PBMCs were isolated immediately by Lymphoprep density gradient centrifugation and stained directly without culture. So that batch effects would be minimized, each experiment stained and sorted samples in pairs, pairing one healthy donor with one patient. The High Capacity cDNA Reverse Transcription Kit was used to reverse transcribe all of the isolated RNA, meaning that expressed TCRB transcripts were what got sequenced. Naive, central memory and regulatory T cell samples underwent deep immunoSEQ sequencing, averaging about 3.3 million total reads per sample. After sorted cells were lysed in RLT buffer, RNA was extracted with DNase-treated RNeasy Micro or Mini kits, with the choice depending on cell number. To prevent cross-contamination, every cell subset was processed on its own, while patient and healthy donor samples were processed together. The immunoSEQ multiplex PCR was used to amplify TCRB sequences from cDNA, generating 87-bp fragments that spanned the CDR3 region. Amplicons were sequenced on the Illumina HiSeq platform. In the paper's pipeline: Synthetic template baselines were used to correct PCR bias computationally, reads within Hamming distance 2 were collapsed, and singletons that could not be merged were discarded. Reads were aligned to IMGT to assign V, D and J genes, CDR3 length, and insertions or deletions at six rearrangement sites. Within each subset, clonotype counts were normalized to the number of sorted cells before true diversity and Gini coefficients were calculated with the tcR R package. The overlap coefficient, calculated on TCRB nucleotide sequences, was used to measure repertoire sharing. Out-of-frame TCRB sequences from naive cells were analyzed to stand in for the pre-selection repertoire. Not all clones reach the TCRdb copy of this immuneACCESS table, which keeps in-frame sequences only. Checked studies attribute under half of the gap to unresolved V genes and leave the rest unexplained. That table gives V, J and clone size, and the DNA gave D and trimming. The sample table holds fewer than 550,000 clones, of which about 10% were seen once. Approximately 0.05% of the sample belongs to the ten largest clones.

The CDR3 has 16 amino acids, counting the end cysteine and phenylalanine. Only CDR3 DNA is held: 48 bases, read in frame from base 1. A few counts support this clone. Its cognate antigen has yet to be identified. Per-nucleotide qualities are absent, and no much larger clonotype sits a single base away. Study-wide findings and limitations: At VDJ recombination sites, patients with type 1 diabetes made fewer insertions and deleted more nucleotides, a pattern implying thymic rearrangement abnormalities. Because cDNA rather than genomic DNA was sequenced, highly expressing activated cells could have been over-represented, although no difference in activation and CD3 levels was found between groups. In all four CD4+ subsets, TCRB CDR3 length was moderately but significantly shorter in type 1 diabetes patients. Because small numbers of individuals were included in the HLA sub-analyses, any influence of HLA type on TCRB rearrangement was left unresolved. PCR might favor shorter templates, but patient and control samples were amplified and corrected together, so any skew would affect both groups equally. The naive, central memory and regulatory TCRB repertoires appeared to resemble one another more closely among patients than among healthy donors.

The sequence was collected from a woman aged 18-29 years in good health. Here the chain combines TRBV21-1 and TRBJ2-5; the D segment call TRBD1 is taken from the table without a DNA check. TRBV21-1 corresponds to a pseudogene. The sample consisted of naive CD4+ T cells from blood. This specimen's cell subset or site label, per the study, means: true naive CD4+ T cells. CDR3 reads: CASSKAQTGLVETQYF. The DNA sequence is given as TGTGCCAGCAGCAAAGCACAGACAGGCCTCGTGGAGACCCAGTACTTC.